Listed here are 8 T cell receptor beta chains from one sample, sequenced in a study of blood T cell repertoires in COVID-19 (dated by TCRdb to about 2020). Libraries were constructed by the immunoSEQ multiplex PCR assay. Here the immuneACCESS table is served through TCRdb, limited to in-frame sequences with V and J called. Missing clones are a known gap in these copies; in checked studies unresolved V genes cover under half, and the rest lacks a known reason. In this sample the table shows 250,000 to 300,000 clones, about nine tenths of which occur a single time. The ten largest clones take up 11% of the sample. Sequenced material: peripheral blood. The receptors shown here come from a woman in her twenties or thirties with COVID-19, enrolled during active disease.

J is TRBJ1-1 and V is TRBV30; TRBD1 agrees at 7 bases. J gave up 1 base and V 7 bases, and 3 bases lay outside the gene matches. The CDR3 consists of 12 residues. The germline CDR1 and CDR2 sequences are GTSNPN and SVGIG (reference sequence). The CDR3 sequence: CAFDRENTEAFF. CDR3 nucleotides: TGTGCCTTCGACAGGGAGAACACTGAAGCTTTCTTT.

V is TRBV27 and J is TRBJ1-1; the match to TRBD1 covers 8 bases. The CDR3 spans 17 residues. The V gene end was trimmed by 4 bases and the J gene end by 1 base; junction bases not matched to a gene: 11. From germline, CDR1 is MNHEY and CDR2 SMNVEV (reference sequence). CDR3 protein: CASSSPLRTGRNTEAFF. The DNA of the CDR3 is TGTGCCAGCAGTTCCCCCCTAAGGACAGGGAGGAACACTGAAGCTTTCTTT.

The chain combines TRBV4-1 with TRBJ2-7, with 8 positions matching TRBD2. The CDR3 has 17 residues. Per germline, CDR1 MGHRA and CDR2 YSYEKL. Trimming removed 3 bases from V and 2 bases from J; junction bases left unmatched: 12. The CDR3 region has the DNA TGCGCCAGCAGCCACGGGGGCGGGAGGTCCCGGGCCTACGAGCAGTACTTC. This encodes CASSHGGGRSRAYEQYF.

The chain links TRBV10-1 to TRBJ2-7; 15 positions agree with TRBD2. Germline V gives CDR1 WNHNN, CDR2 SYGVQD (reference sequence). The V and J ends lost 3 bases and 5 bases, in that order; junction bases with no gene match: 8. The CDR3 runs 17 residues. The CDR3 sequence is CASSDPGTSGRTDEQYF. The CDR3 DNA follows: TGCGCCAGCAGTGACCCCGGGACTAGCGGGAGGACCGACGAGCAGTACTTC.

The chain couples TRBV5-4 to TRBJ2-7, with 7 positions matching TRBD1. The V gene's germline CDR1 is SGHNT and CDR2 YYREEE (reference sequence). The ends lost 0 bases at V and 6 bases at J; junction bases unmatched: 6. The CDR3 contains 14 residues. CDR3 sequence: CASSLGQGSLEQYF. The CDR3, as DNA: TGTGCCAGCAGCTTGGGACAGGGCTCCCTCGAGCAGTACTTC. The variable domain in full, completed from reference TRBV5-4 and TRBJ2-7, reads ETGVTQSPTHLIKTRGQQVTLRCSSQSGHNTVSWYQQALGQGPQFIFQYYREEENGRGNFPPRFSGLQFPNYSSELNVNALELDDSALYLCASSLGQGSLEQYFGPGTRLTVT.

The chain employs TRBV19 and TRBJ1-1; TRBD1 matches at 10 bases. After removal of 5 bases from V and 8 bases from J, the junction contained 14 bases not matched to a gene. This CDR3 has 16 amino acids. CDR1 LNHDA and CDR2 SQIVND come from the germline V gene (reference sequence). The CDR3 nucleotides read TGTGCCAGTAGTGTCGCACTCACCGGGACAGGGGACGAAGCTTTCTTT. As protein: CASSVALTGTGDEAFF. Filled out from reference TRBV19 and TRBJ1-1, the complete variable domain reads DGGITQSPKYLFRKEGQNVTLSCEQNLNHDAMYWYRQDPGQGLRLIYYSQIVNDFQKGDIAEGYSVSREKKESFPLTVTSAQKNPTAFYLCASSVALTGTGDEAFFGQGTRLTVV.

In DNA form, the CDR3 reads TGCAGTGCTAGTAGCGCGGCTAGCACAGATACGCAGTATTTT. This translates into CSASSAASTDTQYF. The genes are TRBV20-1 and TRBJ2-3, with D possibly matching TRBD2 (5 bases). From germline, CDR1 is DFQATT and CDR2 SNEGSKA (reference sequence). The CDR3 extends over 14 amino acids. V dropped 3 bases and J dropped 0 bases, with 10 bases sitting between them.

The genes are TRBV3-1 (or the pseudogene TRBV3-2) and TRBJ2-7, with a possible D match to TRBD2 (6 bases). Germline V CDR1 and CDR2: LGHDT, YNNKEL (reference sequence). The V end lost 1 base, the J end lost 4 bases, and 11 bases lay between the germline ends. The CDR3 has 14 amino acids. This chain's CDR3 is CASSQVTGTYEQYF. DNA of the CDR3: TGTGCCAGCAGCCAAGTCACCGGGACTTACGAGCAGTACTTC.